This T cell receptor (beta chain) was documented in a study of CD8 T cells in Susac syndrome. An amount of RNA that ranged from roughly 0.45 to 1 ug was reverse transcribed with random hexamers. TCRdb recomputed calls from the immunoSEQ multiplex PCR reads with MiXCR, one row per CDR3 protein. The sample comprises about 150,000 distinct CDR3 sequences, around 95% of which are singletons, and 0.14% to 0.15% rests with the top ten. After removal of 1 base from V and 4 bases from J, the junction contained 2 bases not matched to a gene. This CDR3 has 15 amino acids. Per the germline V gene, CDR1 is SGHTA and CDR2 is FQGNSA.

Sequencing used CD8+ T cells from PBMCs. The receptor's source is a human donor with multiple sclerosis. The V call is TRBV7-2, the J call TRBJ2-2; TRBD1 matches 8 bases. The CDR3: CASSLGQGTTGELFF. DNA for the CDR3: TGTGCCAGCAGCTTAGGACAGGGGACCACCGGGGAGCTGTTTTTT.